This TCR beta chain was sequenced for a study of T cell responses to AZD1222 COVID-19 vaccine. The CDR3 sequence is 14 residues long. J was trimmed by 5 bases and V by 6 bases; bases with no gene match: 4. CDR1 and CDR2 (germline): MGHDK, SYGVNS. Some clones are missing from TCRdb's copy, which holds only in-frame ones; the method was immunoSEQ multiplex PCR. This sample has 150,000 to 200,000 clones, with approximately 94% found just once. The chain combines TRBV25-1 with TRBJ1-5, with 10 bases identical to TRBD1. The sample in question was peripheral blood, obtained on day 0 of AZD1222 vaccination. The clonotype was recovered from an adult in good health. The CDR3 coding sequence is TGTGCCAGCAGAGGACAGGGGGTTGATCAGCCCCAGCATTTT. Translating it yields CASRGQGVDQPQHF.